The 32 T cell receptor beta chains below all came from one sample that was sequenced in a study of blood T cells in healthy people across ages. A second PCR, run for roughly 6 to 11 cycles, used a sample-barcoded 5' primer plus a J-beta primer mix. TCRdb called the 5' RACE reads again in MiXCR, with one record for every CDR3 protein. The sample lists roughly 1.9 million distinct CDR3 sequences, 35% to 50% occurring once. The sequenced material came from blood. These receptors were taken from a human donor in good health.

This clonotype appeared once. The J gene is TRBJ2-5, the V gene TRBV5-8, with a tentative D call TRBD1 (6 bases). With 9 bases removed from V and 0 bases from J, the gap between germline ends came to 15 bases. The CDR3 length is 14 residues. From germline, CDR1 is SGHTS and CDR2 YDEGEE. This chain's CDR3 is CANTRTGYQETQYF. As DNA, the CDR3 is TGTGCCAACACCCGTACAGGGTACCAAGAGACCCAGTACTTC.

Many counts were recorded for this clonotype. The chain carries TRBV6-5 and TRBJ2-4; D is possibly TRBD2 (6 bases). Per germline, CDR1 MNHEY and CDR2 SVGAGI. The CDR3 is 12 residues long. V lost 5 bases to trimming and J lost 13 bases, with 15 bases between them. Written as DNA, the CDR3 is TGTGCCAGCAGTCACCTTGACCGGGAGCAGTACTTC. It encodes CASSHLDREQYF.

This chain connects TRBV15 to TRBJ1-2; D ambiguous. CDR3 length equals 13 residues. V shed 5 bases and J shed 4 bases, with 11 bases lying between them. In germline, CDR1 is LNHNV, CDR2 YYDKDF (reference sequence). CDR3 region: CATSGGSLYGYTF. In nucleotides, the CDR3 is TGTGCCACCAGCGGTGGCAGTCTCTATGGCTACACCTTC.

V and J are TRBV28 and TRBJ1-1, with a tentative D call TRBD1 (5 bases). Germline CDR1 is MDHEN and CDR2 is SYDVKM. The CDR3 runs 13 residues. With 3 bases removed from V and 8 bases from J, the gap between germline ends came to 13 bases. CDR3: CASSFPSRVEAFF. Here the CDR3 DNA reads TGTGCCAGCAGTTTTCCCTCCAGGGTAGAAGCTTTCTTT.

This sequence joins TRBV29-1 and TRBJ2-5; TRBD1 aligns across 12 bases. CDR3 length: 14 amino acids. Looked up from germline, CDR1 is SQVTM and CDR2 is ANQGSEA. The trim removed 4 bases at V and 5 bases at J, leaving 5 bases unmatched. CDR3: CSVVGDRGRETQYF. CDR3 DNA: TGCAGCGTTGTAGGGGACAGGGGGCGTGAGACCCAGTACTTC.

With respect to this clonotype: An end of the junction differs from the germline gene, which may be a read error. This chain connects TRBV4-3 to TRBJ2-3; 8 bases are shared with TRBD1. This CDR3 is 15 amino acids long. Germline CDR1 LGHNA, CDR2 YSLEER. This CDR3 is CASSPTGSGTGTQYF. Written as DNA, the CDR3 is TGCGCCAGCAGTCCTACAGGGTCGGGGACAGGTACGCAGTATTTT.

The chain joins TRBV12-3 or TRBV12-4 to TRBJ2-4; D is unclear. The CDR3 spans 11 residues. The V and J ends lost 1 base and 11 bases respectively, with 6 bases between them. As DNA, the CDR3 is TGTGCCAGCAGTTTAGGGTGGTTTCAGTACTTC. Encoded protein: CASSLGWFQYF.

V usage is TRBV29-1 and J usage is TRBJ2-7; 7 nucleotides agree with TRBD2. The CDR3 is 13 amino acids. The junction had 5 bases not matched to a gene; V was cut back by 4 bases and J by 2 bases. The germline V gene has CDR1 SQVTM and CDR2 ANQGSEA. CDR3 coding DNA: TGCAGCGTTGTAAGGGACTACACCTACGAGCAGTACTTC. The encoded protein is CSVVRDYTYEQYF.

V is TRBV6-2 or TRBV6-3 and J is TRBJ2-3; the D call may be TRBD1 or TRBD2 (5 bases each). This CDR3 is built from 16 residues. V lost 5 bases and J lost 1, with 16 bases in between. The germline CDR1 and CDR2 sequences are MNHEY and SVGEGT. The CDR3 DNA is TGTGCCAGCAGTAATCGGGACGGCGGGCGCACAGATACGCAGTATTTT. Translated: CASSNRDGGRTDTQYF.

On this clonotype itself: Just one base apart from a much larger clone, this may be a read error. The chain carries TRBV7-8 and TRBJ2-1, with 10 positions matching TRBD1. The end of the DNA fits TRBJ2-7 better, so the J call may be wrong. CDR1 and CDR2 (germline): SGHVS, FQNEAQ. The CDR3 contains 15 residues. The CDR3 protein is CASIRAGDRGGEQYF. The DNA of the CDR3 is TGTGCCAGCATAAGAGCCGGGGACAGGGGCGGCGAGCAGTACTTC.

The sample holds a few counts of this clonotype. The chain employs TRBV18 and TRBJ2-7; 11 bases are a match to TRBD2. Unmatched junction bases numbered 2, after V lost 0 bases and J lost 1 base. The CDR3 contains 16 residues. Looked up from germline, CDR1 is KGHSH and CDR2 is LQKENI. CDR3 region: CASSPPTSGGSYEQYF. As DNA, the CDR3 is TGTGCCAGCTCACCACCTACTAGCGGGGGATCCTACGAGCAGTACTTC.

Of note for this clonotype: Being one base from a much bigger clone, this may be a read error. V gene TRBV29-1 combines with J gene TRBJ2-4, with 11 positions matching TRBD1. CDR1 and CDR2 from the germline V gene are SQVTM and ANQGSEA. This CDR3 is 13 amino acids long. This CDR3 reads CSALGTGGNMQYF. CDR3 DNA: TGCAGCGCCCTAGGGACAGGGGGGAACATGCAGTACTTC.

This clonotype was seen just once. One end of the junction fails to match germline, which may point to a read error. This chain links TRBV28 with TRBJ2-5; D remains ambiguous. Per the germline V gene, CDR1 is MDHEN and CDR2 is SYDVKM. The CDR3 has 12 residues. The CDR3 DNA follows: TGTGCCAGCGGTTTACGGAAAGAGACCCAGTACTTC. As protein: CASGLRKETQYF.

On this clonotype: Sequence at one end of the junction differs from germline and may be a read error. This chain connects TRBV7-7 to TRBJ1-1, with TRBD1 matching 9 bases. The CDR3 sequence is 16 residues long. Germline-derived CDR1 and CDR2 are SSHAT and FNYEAQ (reference sequence). In DNA, the CDR3 is TGTGCTAGCACCCTAGACAGGGGGGCGTCGAACACTGAAGCTTTCTTT. Translating gives CASTLDRGASNTEAFF.

This clonotype was seen more than once but under ten times. The rearrangement uses TRBV20-1 and TRBJ2-7; TRBD2 aligns across 10 bases. The V gene end was trimmed by 5 bases and the J gene end by 7 bases; junction bases not matched to a gene: 11. Germline loops: CDR1 DFQATT, CDR2 SNEGSKA (reference sequence). The CDR3 has 14 amino acids. The CDR3 nucleotides read TGCAGTGCTTCCCTCCTCACTAGCGGGGAGGAGCAGTACTTC. It encodes CSASLLTSGEEQYF.

This clonotype was seen a few times. The chain is built from TRBV4-3 and TRBJ2-4; 9 bases line up with TRBD1. J was trimmed by 7 bases and V by 0 bases; bases with no gene match: 7. CDR3 size: 16 residues. Germline values: CDR1 LGHNA, CDR2 YSLEER. The CDR3 region is CASSQDQAGQGNIQYF. Here the CDR3 DNA reads TGCGCCAGCAGCCAAGATCAGGCGGGACAGGGTAACATTCAGTACTTC.

This clonotype appeared a few times. The chain links TRBV12-3 or TRBV12-4 to TRBJ2-7; no clear D. This CDR3 is 16 amino acids long. With 1 base removed from V and 3 bases from J, the gap between germline ends came to 16 bases. The CDR3 nucleotides are TGTGCCAGCAGTTTAGGGTGGTTACCCTCCTACTACGAGCAGTACTTC. It yields the protein CASSLGWLPSYYEQYF.

There are a few counts of this clonotype. The chain has TRBV24-1 and TRBJ1-2, with D maybe TRBD1 (5 bases). Germline V gives CDR1 KGHDR, CDR2 SFDVKD. This CDR3 is 15 amino acids long. V lost 5 bases and J 4 bases, leaving 16 bases between the germline ends. Here the CDR3 reads CATSGRPGTAYGYTF. CDR3 DNA sequence: TGTGCCACCAGTGGTAGACCCGGGACCGCCTATGGCTACACCTTC.

For this clonotype: The junction shows a germline mismatch at one end, possibly a read error. The V gene is TRBV18, the J gene TRBJ1-2; 8 nucleotides line up with TRBD1. This CDR3 contains 15 residues. Germline V CDR1 and CDR2: KGHSH, LQKENI. Here the CDR3 DNA reads TGTGCCAGCTCAAACCAGGGGGCCTCGAACTGTGGCTACACCTTC. Translation: CASSNQGASNCGYTF.

This CDR3 reads CASSPWTGGMSGYTF. The CDR3 nucleotides read TGTGCCAGCAGCCCTTGGACAGGGGGAATGAGTGGCTACACCTTC. The rearrangement joins TRBV4-2 to TRBJ1-2; 10 bases are a match to TRBD1. Trimming at V came to 4 bases and at J to 7 bases, leaving 9 bases not matched to a gene. CDR1 is LGHNA and CDR2 is YNFKEQ in the germline V gene. The CDR3 is 15 amino acids.

This clonotype was observed a handful of times. V and J are TRBV18 and TRBJ2-6; D is possibly TRBD1 (5 bases). CDR3 length: 16 amino acids. The germline V gene encodes CDR1 KGHSH and CDR2 LQKENI. Trimming shortened V by 3 bases and J by 0 bases, and 9 bases separated the two germline ends. The CDR3 DNA follows: TGTGCCAGCTCACCGGGGCGGCTCTCTGGGGCCAACGTCCTGACTTTC. This encodes CASSPGRLSGANVLTF.

In nucleotides, the CDR3 is TGTGCCAGCAACTTCCCGGGGGGGAGCACAGATACGCAGTATTTT. Its translation is CASNFPGGSTDTQYF. The J gene is TRBJ2-3, the V gene TRBV5-5; 8 nucleotides align to TRBD2. V dropped 6 bases and J dropped 0; count of bases not matched to a gene: 6. Germline V gene sequence: CDR1 SGHKS, CDR2 YYEKEE (reference sequence). The CDR3 runs to 15 residues.

The gene calls are TRBV7-6 and TRBJ1-2; a weak D match, TRBD1 (5 bases). CDR3 length equals 14 residues. Germline CDR1 is SGHVS and CDR2 is FNYEAQ. V lost 5 bases to trimming and J lost 1 base, with 11 bases between them. The CDR3 reads CASSPVDSNYGYTF. The CDR3 nucleotides read TGTGCCAGCAGCCCGGTCGACAGTAACTATGGCTACACCTTC. Full variable domain (rest looked up from reference TRBV7-6 and TRBJ1-2): GAGVSQSPRYKVTKRGQDVALRCDPISGHVSLYWYRQALGQGPEFLTYFNYEAQQDKSGLPNDRFSAERPEGSISTLTIQRTEQRDSAMYRCASSPVDSNYGYTFGSGTRLTVV.

The chain carries TRBV7-2 and TRBJ2-5, with D possibly matching TRBD2 (6 bases). Germline V lookup: CDR1 SGHTA, CDR2 FQGNSA. This CDR3 has 15 residues. Trimming took 3 bases from V and 2 from J, leaving 13 bases between them. CDR3 sequence reads: CASSFGGGAQETQYF. CDR3 nucleotides: TGTGCCAGCAGCTTCGGGGGTGGGGCACAAGAGACCCAGTACTTC.

The rearrangement joins TRBV7-6 to TRBJ1-1, with D uncertain. Germline lookup yields CDR1 SGHVS and CDR2 FNYEAQ. Between the trimmed V and J ends, which lost 0 bases and 14 bases, there was a span of 19 bases. The CDR3 loop spans 14 amino acids. CDR3 coding DNA: TGTGCCAGCAGCTTAGCGCCGGGCCCTCATATGTCCTTCTTT. Amino acids: CASSLAPGPHMSFF.

This sequence joins TRBV6-2 or TRBV6-3 and TRBJ2-3; the D gene is possibly TRBD1 (6 bases). The CDR3 length is 15 residues. The germline V and J ends were trimmed by 5 bases and 2 bases, with 14 bases remaining between them. The germline gives CDR1 MNHEY, CDR2 SVGEGT. The DNA of the CDR3 is TGTGCCAGCAGTCATACGGACAGAATCACAGATACGCAGTATTTT. This gives the protein CASSHTDRITDTQYF.

This clonotype was found a few times. The chain joins TRBV29-1 to TRBJ2-3, with TRBD1 matching over 7 bases. Germline V CDR1 and CDR2: SQVTM, ANQGSEA. Trimming removed 6 bases from V and 2 bases from J; junction bases left unmatched: 5. CDR3 length equals 13 residues. CDR3 loop: CSVKGQFTDTQYF. The CDR3 bases are TGCAGCGTCAAGGGACAGTTCACAGATACGCAGTATTTT.

This clonotype turned up a few times. CDR3: CSATYGYTF. The CDR3, as DNA: TGCAGTGCTACATATGGCTACACCTTC. The chain uses TRBV20-1 and TRBJ1-2; no clear D gene. The V gene's germline CDR1 is DFQATT and CDR2 SNEGSKA (reference sequence). The germline V and J ends were trimmed by 4 bases and 5 bases, with 2 bases remaining between them. The CDR3 runs to 9 residues.

The V and J genes are TRBV27 and TRBJ2-3; D call uncertain. Trimming removed 6 bases from V and 2 bases from J, with 12 bases in between. The CDR3 sequence is 14 residues long. CDR1 and CDR2 (germline): MNHEY, SMNVEV (reference sequence). CDR3 amino acids: CASRLLIPTDTQYF. As DNA, the CDR3 is TGTGCCAGCAGGTTACTAATACCCACAGATACGCAGTATTTT.

This clonotype showed up just a few times. The genes are TRBV6-6 and TRBJ2-5; D might be TRBD1 (7 bases). V dropped 6 bases and J dropped 3 bases, with 14 bases sitting between them. The CDR3 length is 14 residues. Germline V gene data show CDR1 as MNHNY and CDR2 as SVGAGI (reference sequence). The CDR3 nucleotides are TGTGCCAGCAGGACAGGAGGGGGCGAAGAGACCCAGTACTTC. The encoded protein is CASRTGGGEETQYF.

V and J are TRBV9 and TRBJ2-5; tentatively, D is TRBD1 (6 bases). V gave up 0 bases and J gave up 5 bases, with 11 bases separating them. The CDR3 has 14 residues. Germline V gives CDR1 SGDLS, CDR2 YYNGEE. CDR3 DNA: TGTGCCAGCAGCGTAGATGGGACAAGGGAGACCCAGTACTTC. Translated, it gives CASSVDGTRETQYF.

The genes are TRBV5-1 and TRBJ2-5; D unclear. CDR3 size: 14 residues. CDR1 SGHRS and CDR2 YFSETQ come from the germline V gene. V was trimmed by 5 bases and J by 5 bases, leaving 16 bases between them. CDR3 region: CASSALSTRETQYF. The CDR3 nucleotides read TGCGCCAGCAGTGCGCTAAGTACTCGGGAGACCCAGTACTTC. Together with reference TRBV5-1 and TRBJ2-5, the CDR3 gives the full variable domain: KAGVTQTPRYLIKTRGQQVTLSCSPISGHRSVSWYQQTPGQGLQFLFEYFSETQRNKGNFPGRFSGRQFSNSRSEMNVSTLELGDSALYLCASSALSTRETQYFGPGTRLLVL.